The present entry profiles one T cell receptor (beta chain) with its context. Its antigen is undetermined. The CDR3 is 12 residues long. With 6 bases removed from V and 8 bases from J, the gap between germline ends came to 13 bases. CDR1 and CDR2 from the germline V gene are SGHTA and FQGTGA. The data were taken from a study of beta chain features in type 1 diabetes. The authors reverse transcribed all of the isolated RNA, so sequencing captured expressed TCRB transcripts. The repertoire was sequenced with immunoSEQ multiplex PCR; TCRdb's copy has only in-frame clones and lacks some. Of 900,000 or so clones in the sample, about 17% were seen once. Whole-study findings and limits: Moderate yet significant TCRB CDR3 shortening was seen in Type 1 diabetes patients in all four CD4+ subsets.

The receptor was isolated from a woman younger than 35 in good health. The sequencing sample was made of naive CD4+ T cells from blood. V and J are TRBV7-3 and TRBJ1-2; D is unclear. This CDR3 reads CASSAEGYGYTF. The CDR3 DNA reads TGTGCCAGCAGTGCAGAGGGTTACGGCTACACCTTC. The whole variable domain, remainder taken from reference TRBV7-3 and TRBJ1-2, is GAGVSQTPSNKVTEKGKYVELRCDPISGHTALYWYRQSLGQGPEFLIYFQGTGAADDSGLPNDRFFAVRPEGSVSTLKIQRTERGDSAVYLCASSAEGYGYTFGSGTRLTVV.